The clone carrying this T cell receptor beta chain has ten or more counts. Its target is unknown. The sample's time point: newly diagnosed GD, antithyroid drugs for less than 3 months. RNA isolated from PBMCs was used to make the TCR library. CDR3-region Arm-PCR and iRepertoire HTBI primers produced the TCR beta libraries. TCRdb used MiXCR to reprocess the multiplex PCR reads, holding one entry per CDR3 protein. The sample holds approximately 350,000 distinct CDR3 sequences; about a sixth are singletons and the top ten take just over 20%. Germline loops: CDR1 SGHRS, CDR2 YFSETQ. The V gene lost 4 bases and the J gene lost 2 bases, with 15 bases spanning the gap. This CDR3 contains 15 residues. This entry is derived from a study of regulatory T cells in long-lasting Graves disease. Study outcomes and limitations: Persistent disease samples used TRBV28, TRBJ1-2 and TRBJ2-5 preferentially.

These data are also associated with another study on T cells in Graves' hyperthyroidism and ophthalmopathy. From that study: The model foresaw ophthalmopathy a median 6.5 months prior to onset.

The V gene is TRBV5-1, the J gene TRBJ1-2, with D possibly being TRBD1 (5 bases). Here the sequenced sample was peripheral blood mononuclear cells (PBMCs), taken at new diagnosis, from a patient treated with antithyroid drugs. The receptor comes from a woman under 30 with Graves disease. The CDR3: CASSPMGGKNYGYTF. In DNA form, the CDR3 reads TGCGCCAGCAGCCCTATGGGGGGGAAGAACTATGGCTACACCTTC.